Listed here are 13 T cell receptor beta chains from one sample, sequenced in a study of blood T cell repertoires in COVID-19. Profiling relied on immunoSEQ multiplex PCR, and the TCRdb table lists in-frame clones only, not all of them. The table shows 250,000 to 300,000 clones, with almost 90% occurring only once. Sequenced: peripheral blood. These receptors all come from a woman aged 25 to 45 with COVID-19, enrolled during active disease.

The genes are TRBV5-1 and TRBJ1-6, with TRBD1 matching over 10 bases. The CDR3 is 15 amino acids. Germline V CDR1 and CDR2: SGHRS, YFSETQ. V lost 3 bases, J lost 7 bases, and 4 bases stayed unmatched. CDR3: CASSSGTGENSPLHF. CDR3 bases: TGCGCCAGCAGCTCTGGGACAGGGGAGAATTCACCCCTCCACTTT. Combining the CDR3 with reference TRBV5-1 and TRBJ1-6 gives the whole variable domain KAGVTQTPRYLIKTRGQQVTLSCSPISGHRSVSWYQQTPGQGLQFLFEYFSETQRNKGNFPGRFSGRQFSNSRSEMNVSTLELGDSALYLCASSSGTGENSPLHFGNGTRLTVT.

The chain recombines TRBV10-3 with TRBJ2-7; D gene unclear. The CDR3 contains 14 residues. With 0 bases removed from V and 3 bases from J, the gap between germline ends came to 9 bases. Germline values: CDR1 ENHRY, CDR2 SYGVKD. The CDR3 is CAISESTGGYEQYF. DNA for the CDR3: TGTGCCATCAGTGAGTCGACGGGTGGCTACGAGCAGTACTTC.

J is TRBJ2-1 and V is TRBV13; the match to TRBD2 covers 8 bases. Trimming cost V 1 base and J 6 bases; bases outside gene matches: 5. Germline loops: CDR1 PRHDT, CDR2 FYEKMQ (reference sequence). The CDR3 consists of 15 residues. CDR3 amino acids: CASSLVSGGPNEQFF. CDR3 DNA sequence: TGTGCCAGCAGCTTAGTTTCGGGAGGGCCCAATGAGCAGTTCTTC.

The chain links TRBV7-2 to TRBJ1-1; D remains ambiguous. Germline CDR1 is SGHTA and CDR2 is FQGNSA. The CDR3 contains 14 residues. V lost 2 bases and J 3 bases, leaving 10 bases between the germline ends. The CDR3 nucleotides read TGTGCCAGCAGCTTATATGGCCGTGACACTGAAGCTTTCTTT. It is translated as CASSLYGRDTEAFF.

Only one count was recorded for this clone. The sample holds other DNA sequences that translate to the same CDR3. This chain joins TRBV28 and TRBJ2-7; no definite D call. The length of the CDR3 is 11 residues. The germline V and J ends were trimmed by 3 bases and 4 bases, with 4 bases remaining between them. In germline, CDR1 is MDHEN, CDR2 SYDVKM. The CDR3 sequence is CASSLRYEQYF. The CDR3 DNA follows: TGTGCCAGCAGTTTGCGATACGAGCAGTACTTC.

This chain connects TRBV4-2 to TRBJ2-7, with D hard to call. This CDR3 has 11 amino acids. Looked up from germline, CDR1 is LGHNA and CDR2 is YNFKEQ. Trimming shortened V by 2 bases and J by 5 bases, and 4 bases separated the two germline ends. The CDR3 DNA reads as TGTGCCAGCAGCCAACTAGACGAGCAGTACTTC. Its translation: CASSQLDEQYF.

In the case of this clone: A junction end diverges from the germline sequence, so it may reflect a read error. The J gene is TRBJ1-5, the V gene TRBV19, with 7 nucleotides matching TRBD1. CDR3 length: 13 residues. CDR1 and CDR2 from the germline V gene are LNHDA and SQIVND (reference sequence). CDR3 nucleotide sequence: TGTGCCAGTAGTTTAGACAGGGTTCAGCCCCAGCATTTT. Translating it yields CASSLDRVQPQHF.

This chain uses TRBV9 with TRBJ2-1; D possibly corresponds to TRBD1 (5 bases). CDR1 and CDR2 (germline): SGDLS, YYNGEE. V lost 4 bases to trimming and J lost 1 base, with 15 bases between them. The length of the CDR3 is 16 residues. CDR3 in DNA: TGTGCCAGCAGCTATACCCTCCAGGGATCCTACAATGAGCAGTTCTTC. Its translation is CASSYTLQGSYNEQFF.

This chain links TRBV11-2 with TRBJ2-1, with 11 nucleotides matching TRBD2. J lost 9 bases, V lost 4 bases, and 5 bases had no gene match. Germline loops: CDR1 SGHAT, CDR2 FQNNGV. The CDR3 extends over 14 amino acids. The CDR3 region is CASSSVTSGTEQFF. CDR3 nucleotides: TGTGCCAGCAGCTCCGTGACTAGCGGGACTGAGCAGTTCTTC.

This chain links TRBV5-1 with TRBJ1-6, with 9 positions matching TRBD1. The CDR3 extends over 16 amino acids. The germline gives CDR1 SGHRS, CDR2 YFSETQ. V shed 4 bases, J shed 10 bases, and the junction held 12 bases outside the gene matches. For the CDR3, the DNA is TGCGCCAGCAGCGGAGGACAGGGGAGATTGGCCTCACCCCTCCACTTT. As protein: CASSGGQGRLASPLHF.

This chain joins TRBV18 and TRBJ2-2, with TRBD2 as a possible D gene (5 bases). Germline CDR1 and CDR2: KGHSH and LQKENI. V dropped 2 bases and J dropped 4 bases, with 14 bases sitting between them. The CDR3 is made up of 16 amino acids. CDR3 DNA: TGTGCCAGCTCACCAGGGGAGAAGATCCGCACCGGGGAGCTGTTTTTT. Translated, it gives CASSPGEKIRTGELFF.

This chain joins TRBV5-4 and TRBJ2-5; D unclear. The CDR3 has 15 residues. Per the germline V gene, CDR1 is SGHNT and CDR2 is YYREEE (reference sequence). V lost 4 bases and J lost 1, with 14 bases in between. This CDR3 reads CASSRRMGSQETQYF. The CDR3 DNA is TGTGCCAGCAGCCGGCGGATGGGTAGCCAAGAGACCCAGTACTTC.

The chain joins TRBV6-5 to TRBJ1-2; the D is unclear. This CDR3 is built from 16 residues. Trimming left V 2 bases short and J 0 bases short, with 13 bases between. CDR1 and CDR2 (germline): MNHEY, SVGAGI. The CDR3 loop reads CASSYGGRRANYGYTF. The CDR3 bases are TGTGCCAGCAGTTACGGCGGTAGACGAGCTAACTATGGCTACACCTTC.